One sample yielded the 3 T cell receptor beta chains listed below, sequenced in a study of T cells in Graves' hyperthyroidism and ophthalmopathy. RNA transcripts provided the source from which TCR beta CDR3 regions were amplified. With the HTBI primer set, the TCR CDR3 went through a first round of RT-PCR. One entry per CDR3 protein, called by TCRdb with MiXCR from the multiplex PCR reads. This table holds about 640,000 distinct CDR3 sequences, 20% to 25% found once. What was sequenced was blood. The source of these receptors is a man younger than 45 with Graves' ophthalmopathy.

There are many counts of this clonotype. V gene TRBV11-1 combines with J gene TRBJ2-4; 8 bases line up with TRBD2. The CDR3 has 19 residues. CDR1 is SGHAT and CDR2 is FQDESV in the germline V gene (reference sequence). V was pared by 4 bases and J by 7 bases, with 21 bases of the junction left unmatched. The CDR3 loop is CASSSLVGAGVGHDNIQYF. CDR3 in DNA: TGTGCCAGCAGCTCCCTGGTGGGAGCGGGGGTGGGCCACGACAACATTCAGTACTTC.

V and J are TRBV7-9 and TRBJ1-4, with 7 bases fitting TRBD1. V lost 4 bases and J lost 4; bases outside the gene matches: 6. The CDR3 has 15 amino acids. The germline CDR1 and CDR2 sequences are SEHNR and FQNEAQ (reference sequence). The CDR3 protein is CASSWFTGDNEKLFF. The CDR3 DNA follows: TGTGCCAGCAGCTGGTTTACAGGGGATAATGAAAAACTGTTTTTT.

This clonotype was counted only a few times. The rearrangement joins TRBV30 to TRBJ2-3; 13 bases line up with TRBD2. The V segment lost 6 bases and the J segment 6 bases; nucleotides outside the gene matches: 3. Germline values: CDR1 GTSNPN, CDR2 SVGIG (reference sequence). The CDR3 covers 13 residues. In DNA form, the CDR3 reads TGTGCCTGCCCGACTAGCGGGGGGGATACGCAGTATTTT. Protein product: CACPTSGGDTQYF.